This TCR beta chain was profiled in a study of a mutant IDH1 vaccine in newly diagnosed glioma. Study summary: Patients under treatment included about 60% males and about 38% females and had a mean age of approximately 43 years.

The data were produced by immunoSEQ multiplex PCR, yet TCRdb's version contains in-frame clones alone and is incomplete. Of around 30,000 clones in the sample, around nine tenths were seen once. This clone was recorded only once. The antigen is not known. The time point: week 23, last vaccination. The study gave 300 ug of mutant IDH1 20-mer peptide per vaccine dose, with topical imiquimod. V gave up 5 bases and J gave up 8 bases; unmatched junction bases: 6. Germline V CDR1 and CDR2: SGHRS, YFSETQ. The CDR3 extends over 12 amino acids. The V call is TRBV5-1, the J call TRBJ1-2; 7 nucleotides line up with TRBD1. The sequences come from PBMCs, collected from a glioma patient whose treatment included an IDH1 peptide vaccine. The source of this sequence is a man aged 40-50 years with glioma. CDR3 amino acids: CASSSTGEGYTF. The CDR3 region has the DNA TGCGCCAGCAGTTCCACAGGGGAAGGCTACACCTTC.